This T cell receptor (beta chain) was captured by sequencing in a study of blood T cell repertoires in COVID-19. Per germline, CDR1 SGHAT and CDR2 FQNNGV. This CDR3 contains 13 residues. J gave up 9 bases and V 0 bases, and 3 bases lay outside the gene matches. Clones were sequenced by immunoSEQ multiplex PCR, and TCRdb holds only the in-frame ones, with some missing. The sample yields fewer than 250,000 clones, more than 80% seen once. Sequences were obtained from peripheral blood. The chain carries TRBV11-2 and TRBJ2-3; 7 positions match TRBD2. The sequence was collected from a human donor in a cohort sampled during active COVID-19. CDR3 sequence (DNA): TGTGCCAGCAGCTTAGAACGGGGAGGGACGCAGTATTTT. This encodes CASSLERGGTQYF. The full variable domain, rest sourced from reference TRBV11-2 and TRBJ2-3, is EAGVAQSPRYKIIEKRQSVAFWCNPISGHATLYWYQQILGQGPKLLIQFQNNGVVDDSQLPKDRFSAERLKGVDSTLKIQPAKLEDSAVYLCASSLERGGTQYFGPGTRLTVL.